The T cell receptor (beta chain) under discussion was sequenced for a study of long-term antiretroviral therapy in people with HIV. The run of the v3.0 immunoSEQ assay was at survey level. Using immunoSEQ multiplex PCR, the repertoire was profiled, and TCRdb retains in-frame clones only, with some absent. Of under 30,000 clones in the sample, 90% to 95% were seen once. V was cut by 5 bases and J by 4 bases, with 11 bases left in between. Germline V gives CDR1 MNHEY, CDR2 SVGAGI. This CDR3 has 13 amino acids. Study outcomes and limitations: HIV repertoires spanned tighter CDR3 length ranges than controls did. Blood sampling spanned 2004 to 2017, possibly under older ART regimens. Clonal expansions arising prior to ART prevailed in the repertoire at every time point.

For this clone: Its target is unknown.

Each sample contained roughly 0.95-11 million cryopreserved PBMC, thawed before DNA extraction. The J gene is TRBJ1-2, the V gene TRBV6-5, with a possible D match to TRBD1 (5 bases). The clonotype was recovered from a man over 45 with HIV. The sample was unsorted PBMCs, taken just over 7.2 years after starting antiretroviral therapy. In DNA form, the CDR3 reads TGTGCCAGCAGTCCTGACAGAATCTATGGCTACACCTTC. It specifies CASSPDRIYGYTF.